The 27 T cell receptor beta chains presented below share a single source sample, sequenced in a study of cytomegalovirus exposure and HLA in healthy donors. PCR primers comprised 60 Vbeta and 13 Jbeta primers. The data were produced by immunoSEQ multiplex PCR, yet TCRdb's version contains in-frame clones alone and is incomplete. The sample lists a few hundred thousand clones, around 80% occurring once. What was sequenced was PBMCs. These TCRs come from a woman aged 40 to 49 in good health and CMV-seronegative.

The chain recombines TRBV18 with TRBJ2-4, with D unresolved. Trimming took 6 bases from V and 13 from J, leaving 16 bases between them. The CDR3 has 12 residues. Per the germline V gene, CDR1 is KGHSH and CDR2 is LQKENI. This CDR3 is CASSKRSLEQYF. CDR3 bases: TGTGCCAGCTCCAAGAGGAGCCTGGAGCAGTACTTC.

This clone is a singleton in its sample. The chain links TRBV30 to TRBJ1-5, with TRBD1 matching 10 bases. Germline CDR1 is GTSNPN and CDR2 is SVGIG (reference sequence). The V gene end was trimmed by 4 bases and the J gene end by 3 bases; junction bases not matched to a gene: 9. This CDR3 has 16 residues. The CDR3 sequence: CAWTGQGGSANQPQHF. The CDR3 DNA reads as TGTGCCTGGACCGGACAGGGGGGGTCGGCCAATCAGCCCCAGCATTTT.

This sequence joins TRBV6-1 and TRBJ2-7, with D possibly TRBD2 on 7 matching bases. CDR1 MNHNS and CDR2 SASEGT come from the germline V gene. The germline V and J ends were trimmed by 2 bases and 0 bases, with 11 bases remaining between them. This CDR3 is built from 15 residues. The CDR3 coding sequence is TGTGCCAGCAGTGAATGGCGGGGGCGCTCCTACGAGCAGTACTTC. This translates into CASSEWRGRSYEQYF.

This clone was observed once. The CDR3 loop is CASSLGVEGWDTEAFF. CDR3 coding DNA: TGTGCCAGCAGCTTGGGGGTCGAGGGTTGGGATACTGAAGCTTTCTTT. V is TRBV5-6 and J is TRBJ1-1; no clear D. Germline V gene sequence: CDR1 SGHDT, CDR2 YYEEEE. The V end was cut by 0 bases, the J end by 5 bases, with 17 bases between. CDR3 length: 16 residues.

A single count supports this clone. Other nucleotide sequences from this sample produce the same CDR3. This rearrangement joins TRBV4-3 to TRBJ2-2, with D maybe TRBD1 (5 bases). The CDR3 sequence is 16 residues long. Looked up from germline, CDR1 is LGHNA and CDR2 is YSLEER. Trimming removed 0 bases from V and 1 base from J, with 9 bases in between. The CDR3 DNA reads TGCGCCAGCAGCCAAGAGCCTCAGGGGAACACCGGGGAGCTGTTTTTT. This sequence encodes CASSQEPQGNTGELFF.

The chain recombines TRBV7-9 with TRBJ1-4; D remains unclear. Trimming removed 3 bases from V and 8 bases from J, with 4 bases in between. The CDR3 contains 11 residues. Germline V gene data show CDR1 as SEHNR and CDR2 as FQNEAQ (reference sequence). CDR3 residues: CASSFGEKLFF. The CDR3 DNA is TGTGCCAGCAGCTTCGGGGAAAAACTGTTTTTT. Complete variable domain (other parts from reference TRBV7-9 and TRBJ1-4): DTGVSQNPRHKITKRGQNVTFRCDPISEHNRLYWYRQTLGQGPEFLTYFQNEAQLEKSRLLSDRFSAERPKGSFSTLEIQRTEQGDSAMYLCASSFGEKLFFGSGTQLSVL.

The V call is TRBV4-3, the J call TRBJ2-1, with D perhaps TRBD2 (6 bases). V was trimmed by 4 bases and J by 6 bases, leaving 16 bases between them. The CDR3 length is 15 residues. Germline V lookup: CDR1 LGHNA, CDR2 YSLEER. CDR3 sequence: CASSPYRTTVNEQFF. The CDR3 DNA follows: TGCGCCAGCAGCCCTTATAGGACTACCGTCAATGAGCAGTTCTTC.

The gene calls are TRBV2 and TRBJ1-2, with a tentative D call TRBD1 (6 bases). This CDR3 contains 14 residues. Germline CDR1 and CDR2: SNHLY and FYNNEI. V was pared by 2 bases and J by 4 bases, with 11 bases between. CDR3 coding DNA: TGTGCCAGCAGTGAAACGCAGGGGTCCTATGGCTACACCTTC. Its translation: CASSETQGSYGYTF.

This clone came up a few times. The chain links TRBV6-1 to TRBJ2-6; possible D gene TRBD1, 6 bases. The CDR3 loop spans 14 amino acids. Trimming left V 5 bases short and J 7 bases short, with 12 bases between. CDR1 is MNHNS, CDR2 SASEGT, per germline. The CDR3 loop is CASSKGVGANVLTF. The CDR3 region has the DNA TGTGCCAGCAGTAAGGGGGTGGGAGCCAACGTCCTGACTTTC.

The chain couples TRBV19 to TRBJ1-4, with D possibly matching TRBD1 (5 bases). CDR1 and CDR2 from the germline V gene are LNHDA and SQIVND (reference sequence). V dropped 4 bases and J dropped 8 bases, with 14 bases sitting between them. The CDR3 is made up of 14 amino acids. This CDR3 reads CASSTTLTEEKLFF. As DNA, the CDR3 is TGTGCCAGTAGTACCACCTTGACAGAAGAAAAACTGTTTTTT.

The V gene is TRBV13, the J gene TRBJ2-7; 8 nucleotides agree with TRBD1. CDR1 is PRHDT and CDR2 is FYEKMQ in the germline V gene (reference sequence). The CDR3 extends over 16 amino acids. Unmatched junction bases numbered 14, after V lost 4 bases and J lost 6 bases. CDR3 sequence reads: CASSSAGGSKLGEQYF. The CDR3 DNA sequence: TGTGCCAGCAGCTCGGCAGGGGGCAGTAAATTAGGCGAGCAGTACTTC.

The chain uses TRBV10-3 and TRBJ2-5; D might be TRBD2 (6 bases). Trimming took 8 bases from V and 4 from J, leaving 17 bases between them. Germline V CDR1 and CDR2: ENHRY, SYGVKD. The CDR3 has 14 amino acids. CDR3 in amino acids: CAIGGDKGGETQYF. DNA of the CDR3: TGTGCCATCGGCGGGGATAAGGGTGGAGAGACCCAGTACTTC.

CDR3 sequence: CASSAGTSGGTDTQYF. CDR3 nucleotide sequence: TGTGCCAGCAGCGCCGGGACTAGCGGGGGGACAGATACGCAGTATTTT. The chain couples TRBV11-3 to TRBJ2-3, with TRBD2 identical over 15 bases. This CDR3 is built from 16 residues. Germline V gene sequence: CDR1 SGHNT, CDR2 YENEEA. Unmatched junction bases numbered 3, after V lost 5 bases and J lost 3 bases.

The chain combines TRBV27 with TRBJ1-5; 7 bases map to TRBD1. Losses at the gene ends were 5 bases for V and 5 bases for J; bases not matched to a gene: 3. The CDR3 totals 13 residues. CDR1 MNHEY and CDR2 SMNVEV come from the germline V gene (reference sequence). The CDR3 spells CASSGTGDQPQHF. The CDR3 nucleotides are TGTGCCAGCAGTGGTACAGGGGATCAGCCCCAGCATTTT.

The V and J genes are TRBV27 and TRBJ1-6; TRBD1 might be the D (6 bases). Germline V CDR1 and CDR2: MNHEY, SMNVEV (reference sequence). Trimming removed 5 bases from V and 10 bases from J, with 18 bases in between. CDR3 length: 15 residues. The CDR3 nucleotides are TGTGCCAGCAGTCTAAACAGGGATTCGGGGTCACCCCTCCACTTT. Its protein product is CASSLNRDSGSPLHF.

V gene TRBV28 combines with J gene TRBJ2-7; 10 bases are a match to TRBD1. CDR1 is MDHEN and CDR2 is SYDVKM in the germline V gene. The CDR3 contains 14 residues. With 7 bases clipped from V and 1 base from J, the junction kept 4 bases outside the gene matches. The CDR3 DNA sequence: TGTGCCAGCACCCGGACAGGGGGTTCCTACGAGCAGTACTTC. Translated: CASTRTGGSYEQYF.

The V and J genes are TRBV6-6 and TRBJ2-5; 9 bases are a match to TRBD1. The CDR3 has 14 residues. Losses at the gene ends were 6 bases for V and 1 base for J; bases not matched to a gene: 3. CDR1 and CDR2 (germline): MNHNY, SVGAGI (reference sequence). Here the CDR3 reads CASREQGAQETQYF. The CDR3 DNA sequence: TGTGCCAGCAGGGAACAGGGGGCCCAAGAGACCCAGTACTTC.

The chain recombines TRBV6-6 with TRBJ1-4, with D perhaps matching TRBD1 (6 bases). Trimming removed 6 bases from V and 0 bases from J, with 14 bases in between. The CDR3 has 16 residues. The germline CDR1 and CDR2 sequences are MNHNY and SVGAGI (reference sequence). The CDR3 loop reads CASSPRGGATNEKLFF. In nucleotides, the CDR3 is TGTGCCAGCAGCCCGAGGGGGGGGGCAACTAATGAAAAACTGTTTTTT.

The V call is TRBV19, the J call TRBJ2-5; TRBD1 is a possible D gene (5 bases). V was shortened by 2 bases and J by 3 bases, with 10 bases between the two germline ends. This CDR3 region has 14 residues. Germline V gene data show CDR1 as LNHDA and CDR2 as SQIVND (reference sequence). This CDR3 reads CASSISPGKETQYF. CDR3 nucleotides: TGTGCCAGTAGTATATCTCCAGGGAAAGAGACCCAGTACTTC. Full variable domain (rest looked up from reference TRBV19 and TRBJ2-5): DGGITQSPKYLFRKEGQNVTLSCEQNLNHDAMYWYRQDPGQGLRLIYYSQIVNDFQKGDIAEGYSVSREKKESFPLTVTSAQKNPTAFYLCASSISPGKETQYFGPGTRLLVL.

Worth noting for this clone: The junction differs from germline at one of its ends, possibly a read error. The chain couples TRBV7-9 to TRBJ1-2; 11 positions agree with TRBD1. This CDR3 region has 15 residues. Germline V gene data show CDR1 as SEHNR and CDR2 as FQNEAQ (reference sequence). The DNA for the CDR3 is TGTGCCAGCAGCTTGGCCGGACAGGGGGCGCCTGGCTACCCCTTC. This gives the protein CASSLAGQGAPGYPF.

The CDR3: CASSSVGRALFF. The DNA for the CDR3 is TGCGCCAGCAGCAGCGTCGGGAGGGCGCTGTTTTTT. This chain uses TRBV4-3 with TRBJ2-2; TRBD2 aligns across 8 bases. Trimming removed 5 bases from V and 13 bases from J; junction bases left unmatched: 6. The germline gives CDR1 LGHNA, CDR2 YSLEER. The CDR3 is made up of 12 amino acids.

This clone was seen a few times. V usage is TRBV6-1 and J usage is TRBJ2-5; tentative D call: TRBD1 (5 bases). Trimming stripped 6 bases from V and 8 bases from J, with 13 bases between. CDR3 length: 12 amino acids. Germline V gives CDR1 MNHNS, CDR2 SASEGT. CDR3 in DNA: TGTGCCAGCAGAAGAGACGACAGCACCCAGTACTTC. It is translated as CASRRDDSTQYF.

This chain uses TRBV9 with TRBJ2-5; D is perhaps TRBD1 (6 bases). Germline loops: CDR1 SGDLS, CDR2 YYNGEE. The CDR3 runs to 14 residues. V was trimmed by 4 bases and J by 5 bases, leaving 15 bases between them. The CDR3 DNA reads TGTGCCAGCAGCCTTCGGACAGATCGGGAGACCCAGTACTTC. Translating it yields CASSLRTDRETQYF.

This clone was observed a handful of times. The V call is TRBV9, the J call TRBJ1-4; D is ambiguous. Per germline, CDR1 SGDLS and CDR2 YYNGEE. Trimming shortened V by 3 bases and J by 6 bases, and 3 bases separated the two germline ends. There are 11 residues in the CDR3. CDR3: CASSAYEKLFF. Here the CDR3 DNA reads TGTGCCAGCAGCGCTTATGAAAAACTGTTTTTT.

The V gene is TRBV29-1, the J gene TRBJ1-3; 12 bases line up with TRBD1. J gave up 3 bases and V 6 bases, and 3 bases lay outside the gene matches. This CDR3 contains 14 residues. Germline V gene lookup returns CDR1 SQVTM and CDR2 ANQGSEA. The CDR3, as DNA: TGCAGCGTGGGACAGGGGGCGGGTGGAAACACCATATATTTT. Its protein product is CSVGQGAGGNTIYF.

This clone was detected only a few times. The rearrangement links TRBV5-1 to TRBJ1-5; D call uncertain. The CDR3 loop spans 13 amino acids. Trimming shortened V by 4 bases and J by 9 bases, and 14 bases separated the two germline ends. Germline V gene lookup returns CDR1 SGHRS and CDR2 YFSETQ. In DNA, the CDR3 is TGCGCCAGCAGCCCCGACAACCTACCGCCCCAGCATTTT. It translates to CASSPDNLPPQHF.

This chain joins TRBV7-6 and TRBJ2-7; 9 nucleotides align to TRBD1. CDR3 length: 14 residues. Germline V CDR1 and CDR2: SGHVS, FNYEAQ. V lost 3 bases and J lost 2; bases outside the gene matches: 2. CDR3 in amino acids: CASSLRDRAYEQYF. The CDR3 region has the DNA TGTGCCAGCAGCTTGAGGGACAGGGCCTACGAGCAGTACTTC.